Reported below is one T cell receptor (beta chain). No cognate antigen has been identified for it. A junction boundary mismatches the germline segment, possibly from a read error. The sample belongs to a study of neoadjuvant anti-PD-1 for oral cavity cancer (dated by TCRdb to about 2021). Regarding the study in general: Three to four biweekly doses of nivolumab at 3 mg/kg were mostly administered to patients before curative-intent surgical resection. There were some 13 patients in the parent correlative cohort, and the response rate was around 30%. A fourth nivolumab dose was given around day 43 to patients without progression, and definitive surgical resection was performed in those patients on days 50-56. Under RECIST 1.1, patients with complete response, partial response or stable disease were classed as responders, and patients with progression were classed as non-responders. Study-level results and caveats: Within PBMCs, T cell clonality (Gini index) was significantly higher in non-responders than responders after neoadjuvant nivolumab. TCR analyses included only three patients per response group, and the authors called for larger cohorts for validation. Higher pretreatment blood TCRbeta clonality and lower post-treatment tumor TCRbeta clonality were correlated with higher pretreatment blood Treg/Th17 ratios.

The sample's time point label, in plain terms: after neoadjuvant nivolumab, at surgical resection. None of the patients had received prior systemic or radiation treatment, and all were newly diagnosed with stage II-IVA oral cavity squamous cell carcinoma. The cohort consisted of patients with HPV-negative, locally advanced oral cavity squamous cell carcinoma. No culture maintenance or expansion was done, as the peripheral blood mononuclear cells went straight to analysis. The samples were drawn from a longitudinal correlative study tied to a single-arm phase II trial testing neoadjuvant nivolumab in oral cavity squamous cell carcinoma. Genomic DNA-based TCRbeta sequencing was performed on subject-matched pre- and post-treatment PBMCs and tumors from three responders and three non-responders. Peripheral blood mononuclear cells were collected before nivolumab treatment and again after treatment, at the time of surgery. The Maxwell RSC DNA from Cells kit was used to extract genomic DNA from PBMCs.

For deep sequencing, each PBMC sample was run in six replicates, with libraries mostly built from around 500 ng of input genomic DNA. TCRbeta libraries were prepared with the immunoSEQ hsTCRbeta kit according to the manufacturer's instructions. The finished libraries were brought together in one pool at roughly 3 nM, which was then read using an Illumina NovaSeq 6000 S4 flow cell. Per the original workflow: The immunoSEQ Analyzer handled quality control and preprocessing of the raw data. The analysis was limited to productive rearrangements, and each clonotype was defined by a unique CDR3 amino acid sequence. Using the R package tcR, the researchers computed the Gini-Simpson index as their estimate of repertoire clonality. Gini indices were compared with Student's t test, and associations with tumor size change were assessed by Pearson correlation. Imported from immuneACCESS, the table was reduced by TCRdb to in-frame sequences with V and J called. These copies leave out some clones; in studies compared against another copy, an unresolved V gene accounts for under half, and the cause of the remainder is not known. That table gives V, J and clone size, and the DNA gave D and trimming. The sample table shows fewer than 10,000 clones, and 66% are seen once. Of the sample, 3% to 4.5% is held by the ten largest clones.

This TCR was sampled from a person between 35 and 79 years old with oral cavity squamous cell carcinoma. This sample comprised PBMCs, obtained after nivolumab (anti-PD-1) treatment.

The sequenced DNA: TGTGCTAGCAGCTTAGTAGGCGGACAGGGGGCATGGAACTATAATTCACCCCTCCACTTT. Translated, this is CASSLVGGQGAWNYNSPLHF. The chain is encoded by TRBV7-7 joined to TRBJ1-6; TRBD1 lines up with 11 middle nucleotides. The germline V gene (reference sequence) supplies CDR1 SSHAT and CDR2 FNYEAQ. The CDR3 starts with the cysteine, ends with the phenylalanine, and has 20 residues. The retained sequence is limited to the CDR3, 60 bases, with the frame set at the first base.